This T cell receptor (beta chain) was identified during a study of T cells in Graves' hyperthyroidism and ophthalmopathy. Study outcomes and limitations: Most thyroid-expanded clonotypes above 0.001 were also found in blood.

This clonotype was recorded at least ten times. As yet, its antigen is unknown. There were TCR beta CDR3 regions amplified from RNA transcripts. A set of HTBI primers served as the primers for a first-round RT-PCR of the TCR CDR3. TCRdb passed the multiplex PCR reads through MiXCR, listing each CDR3 protein once. The sample consists of under 350,000 distinct CDR3 sequences, 15% to 20% of them appearing once. The sequenced material came from blood. The source is a woman between 50 and 59 years old with Graves' hyperthyroidism.

The CDR3 loop is CASSFNDWGDYNEQFF. DNA of the CDR3: TGCGCCAGCAGCTTCAATGACTGGGGGGATTACAATGAGCAGTTCTTC. The chain joins TRBV5-1 to TRBJ2-1; D might be TRBD2 (6 bases). The V end lost 2 bases, the J end lost 4 bases, and 16 bases lay between the germline ends. In germline, CDR1 is SGHRS, CDR2 YFSETQ. There are 16 residues in the CDR3.